This T cell receptor beta chain originates from a study of T cells after yellow fever vaccination. Study context: Preparation of fractions with low cell numbers was performed using SMART-Seq v4 Ultra Low Input. The study's findings and limits: The secondary T-cell response peaked on day 5, not day 15, but was weaker. Most primary-vaccination clones recurred post-booster (roughly 97% CD4, 85% to 90% CD8).

The germline V gene has CDR1 SGHRS and CDR2 YFSETQ. The CDR3 has 14 residues. The ends were cut back, 7 bases at V and 3 bases at J, with 16 bases in the middle. In its sample, this clonotype was seen many times. Its specificity is not known. Via MiXCR, TCRdb re-called the 5' RACE reads, giving one row per CDR3 protein. Found here are hundreds of thousands of distinct CDR3 sequences, 10% to 15% of them singletons; the top ten hold around 14%. V usage is TRBV5-1 and J usage is TRBJ2-5, with TRBD1 as a possible D gene (6 bases). The clonotype comes from a man younger than 40 who received the YFV17D yellow fever vaccine. The sample here was PBMCs, taken on the day of the yellow fever booster vaccination. CDR3 nucleotides: TGCGCCAGCGGACCTCTCAACAGGGAAGAGACCCAGTACTTC. This translates into CASGPLNREETQYF.